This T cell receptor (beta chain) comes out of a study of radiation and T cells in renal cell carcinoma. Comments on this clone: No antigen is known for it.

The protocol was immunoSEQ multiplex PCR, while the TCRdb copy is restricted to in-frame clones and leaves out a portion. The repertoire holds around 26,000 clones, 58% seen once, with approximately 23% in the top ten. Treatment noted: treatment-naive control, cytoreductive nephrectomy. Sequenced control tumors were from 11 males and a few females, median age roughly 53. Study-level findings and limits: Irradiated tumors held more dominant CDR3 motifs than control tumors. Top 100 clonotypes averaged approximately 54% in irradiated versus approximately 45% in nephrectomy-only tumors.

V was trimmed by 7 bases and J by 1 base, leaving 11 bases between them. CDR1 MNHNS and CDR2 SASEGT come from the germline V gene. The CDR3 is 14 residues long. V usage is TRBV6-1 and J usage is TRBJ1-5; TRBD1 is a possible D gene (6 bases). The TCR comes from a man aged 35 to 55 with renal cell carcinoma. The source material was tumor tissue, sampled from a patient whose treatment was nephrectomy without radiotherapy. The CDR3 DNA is TGTGCCAGCAACCCAACAGGGAGCAATCAGCCCCAGCATTTT. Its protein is CASNPTGSNQPQHF.